This note documents a single T cell receptor beta chain sequence. Only in-frame clones appear in the TCRdb table, and some are missing; sequencing was by immunoSEQ multiplex PCR. The sample has nearly 15,000 clones; approximately 62% are singletons. In germline, CDR1 is MNHEY, CDR2 SVGAGI. Trimming shortened V by 7 bases and J by 0 bases, and 13 bases separated the two germline ends. This CDR3 is built from 14 residues. Both intraepithelial and lamina propria lymphocytes were released by processing graft tissue. This record comes from a study of graft-versus-host responses after intestinal transplantation.

This receptor was obtained from a human patient who received an intestinal transplant, so some T cells may come from the graft donor. The material sequenced was ileum tissue, taken 524 days after transplant. The chain has TRBV6-5 and TRBJ2-7; D is possibly TRBD2 (6 bases). CDR3 bases: TGTGCCAGCAATCCGTGGGGAGGCTCCTACGAGCAGTACTTC. It is translated as CASNPWGGSYEQYF.